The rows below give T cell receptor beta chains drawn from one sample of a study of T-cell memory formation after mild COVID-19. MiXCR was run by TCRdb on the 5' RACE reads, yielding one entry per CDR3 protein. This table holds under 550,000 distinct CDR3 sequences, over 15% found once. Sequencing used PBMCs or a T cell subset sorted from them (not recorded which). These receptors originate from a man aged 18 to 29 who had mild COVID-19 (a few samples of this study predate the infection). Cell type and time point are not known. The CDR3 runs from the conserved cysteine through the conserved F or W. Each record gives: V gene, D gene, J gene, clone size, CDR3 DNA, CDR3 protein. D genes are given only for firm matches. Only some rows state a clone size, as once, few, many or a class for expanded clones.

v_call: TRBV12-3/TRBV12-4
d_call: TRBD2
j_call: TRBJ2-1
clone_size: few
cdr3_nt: TGTGCCAGCAGTCGGCTAGCGGGGAGGGCGGACAATGAGCAGTTCTTC
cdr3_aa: CASSRLAGRADNEQFF

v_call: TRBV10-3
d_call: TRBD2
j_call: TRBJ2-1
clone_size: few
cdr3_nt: TGTGCCATCAGCCCCGGACTAGCGGGGGGCCACAATGAGCAGTTCTTC
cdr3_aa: CAISPGLAGGHNEQFF

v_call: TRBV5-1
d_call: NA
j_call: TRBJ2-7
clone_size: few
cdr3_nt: TGCGCCAGCCGTACTATGACAGGCTTAGACTACGAGCAGTACTTC
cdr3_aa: CASRTMTGLDYEQYF

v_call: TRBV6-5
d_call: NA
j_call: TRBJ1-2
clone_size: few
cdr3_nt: TGTGCCAGCAGGGATGTTTCCGGGGCCCATGGCTACACCTTC
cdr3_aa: CASRDVSGAHGYTF

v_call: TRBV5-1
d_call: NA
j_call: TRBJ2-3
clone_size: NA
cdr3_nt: TGCGCCAGCACAAGGGGCCACACAGATACGCAGTATTTT
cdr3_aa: CASTRGHTDTQYF

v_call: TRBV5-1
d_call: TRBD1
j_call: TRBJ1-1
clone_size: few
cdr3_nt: TGCGCCAGCAGCTCCGGACAGGGACAGGCGAGCACTGAAGCTTTCTTT
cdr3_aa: CASSSGQGQASTEAFF

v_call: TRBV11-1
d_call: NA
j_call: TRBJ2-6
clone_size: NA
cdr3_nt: TGTGCCAGCAGCTCCGCCGTGGCCCTTCTCCTCTCTGGGGCCAACGTCCTGACTTTC
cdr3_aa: CASSSAVALLLSGANVLTF

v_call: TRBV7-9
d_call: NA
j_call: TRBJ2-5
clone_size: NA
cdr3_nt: TGTGCCAGCAGCTTACACGGCGCTCAAGAGACCCAGTACTTC
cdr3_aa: CASSLHGAQETQYF

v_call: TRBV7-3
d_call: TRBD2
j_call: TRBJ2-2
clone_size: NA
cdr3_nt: TGTGCCAGCAGCGACGGACGAGGGACTACCAACACCGGGGAGCTGTTTTTT
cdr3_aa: CASSDGRGTTNTGELFF

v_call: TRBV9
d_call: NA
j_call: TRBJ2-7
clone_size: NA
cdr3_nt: TGTGCCAGCAGCGTAGGCGCGGTCCGCTACGAGCAGTACTTC
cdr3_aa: CASSVGAVRYEQYF

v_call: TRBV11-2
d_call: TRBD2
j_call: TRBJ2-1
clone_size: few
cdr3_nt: TGTGCCAGCAGCCTGCACAGCGGGGGCTCCTACAATGAGCAGTTCTTC
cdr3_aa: CASSLHSGGSYNEQFF

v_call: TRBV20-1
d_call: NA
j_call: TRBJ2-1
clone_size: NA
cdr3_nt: TGCAGTGTGCGGGGCCGCGACAATGAGCAGTTCTTC
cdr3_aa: CSVRGRDNEQFF

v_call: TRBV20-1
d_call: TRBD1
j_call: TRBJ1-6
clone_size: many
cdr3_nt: TGCAGTGTTCCGGGGACAGGTGGATCCAAGTTGGATTCACCCCTCCACTTT
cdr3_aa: CSVPGTGGSKLDSPLHF

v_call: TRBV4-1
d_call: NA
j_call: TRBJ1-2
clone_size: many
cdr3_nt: TGCGCCAGCAGCCTCGGACAAGTTTTAAACTATGGCTACACCTTC
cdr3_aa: CASSLGQVLNYGYTF

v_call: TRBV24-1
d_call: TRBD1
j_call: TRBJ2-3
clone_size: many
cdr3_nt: TGTGCCACCAGTGGATCGGACAGGGGCATCACAGATACGCAGTATTTT
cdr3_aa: CATSGSDRGITDTQYF